Each of the 20 T cell receptor beta chains below was sequenced from the same sample in a study of shared clonotypes between healthy human individuals. The protocol was immunoSEQ multiplex PCR, while the TCRdb copy is restricted to in-frame clones and leaves out a portion. Among 2 million to 2.5 million clones, 93% were seen once, and the ten largest hold 0.39%. The sequenced sample was naive CD4+ T cells from PBMCs. As to subset: CD45RA+ positively selected. Receptors originate from a man aged 18 to 29 in good health. Some clones in this sample may be carry-over from other donors' samples.

The rearrangement joins TRBV6-1 to TRBJ2-7, with 10 bases identical to TRBD1. Unmatched junction bases numbered 5, after V lost 8 bases and J lost 1 base. CDR1 is MNHNS and CDR2 is SASEGT in the germline V gene. The CDR3 spans 14 residues. CDR3 DNA: TGTGCCAGCGACCGGGACAGGGGATCCTACGAGCAGTACTTC. Amino acids: CASDRDRGSYEQYF.

The gene calls are TRBV5-1 and TRBJ2-5; D perhaps matches TRBD1 (6 bases). This CDR3 is 16 amino acids long. Looked up from germline, CDR1 is SGHRS and CDR2 is YFSETQ. Trimming pared 4 bases from V and 3 bases from J, leaving 19 bases between. The chain's CDR3 is CASSLLTGAGEETQYF. The CDR3 DNA follows: TGCGCCAGCAGCCTCCTGACTGGGGCAGGGGAAGAGACCCAGTACTTC.

CDR3 in DNA: TGTGCCAGCAGTTACTCACCAGAACAGAACACTGAAGCTTTCTTT. This sequence encodes CASSYSPEQNTEAFF. This chain links TRBV6-6 with TRBJ1-1; D is undetermined. The germline V gene encodes CDR1 MNHNY and CDR2 SVGAGI (reference sequence). The V end was cut by 0 bases, the J end by 1 base, with 9 bases between. This CDR3 comprises 15 residues.

The chain couples TRBV7-2 to TRBJ2-1; TRBD2 aligns across 8 bases. With V trimmed by 7 bases and J by 11 bases, 13 bases remained unmatched. The CDR3 runs 14 residues. Germline CDR1 is SGHTA and CDR2 is FQGNSA. The CDR3 spells CASIYSSGSLQQFF. The CDR3 DNA reads as TGTGCCAGCATCTACTCAAGCGGGAGTTTACAGCAGTTCTTC.

V gene TRBV18 combines with J gene TRBJ2-2; TRBD2 aligns across 10 bases. CDR3 size: 16 residues. V was pared by 2 bases and J by 4 bases, with 4 bases of the junction left unmatched. The germline CDR1 and CDR2 sequences are KGHSH and LQKENI. The chain's CDR3 is CASSPALAGVTGELFF. The CDR3 coding sequence is TGTGCCAGCTCACCAGCTCTAGCGGGAGTCACCGGGGAGCTGTTTTTT.

The genes are TRBV6-6 and TRBJ1-5; TRBD1 agrees at 11 bases. Germline V gene lookup returns CDR1 MNHNY and CDR2 SVGAGI (reference sequence). The CDR3 spans 15 residues. The V gene end was trimmed by 6 bases and the J gene end by 7 bases; junction bases not matched to a gene: 8. DNA of the CDR3: TGTGCCAGCAGCACCGGGGACAGGGGGATCCAGCCCCAGCATTTT. It yields the protein CASSTGDRGIQPQHF.

The V and J genes are TRBV5-1 and TRBJ1-1; possibly TRBD1 for D (5 bases). CDR3 length: 18 residues. V was clipped by 0 bases and J by 0 bases, with 18 bases between them. Germline values: CDR1 SGHRS, CDR2 YFSETQ. Here the CDR3 DNA reads TGCGCCAGCAGCTTGGTGCCAGGGATATTGGATGTGAACACTGAAGCTTTCTTT. Amino acid sequence: CASSLVPGILDVNTEAFF.

CDR3 region: CASSRAREETQYF. The CDR3 DNA follows: TGCGCCAGCAGCCGGGCGAGAGAAGAGACCCAGTACTTC. This chain joins TRBV4-1 and TRBJ2-5; the D is unclear. Looked up from germline, CDR1 is MGHRA and CDR2 is YSYEKL. This CDR3 comprises 13 residues. Trimming took off 4 bases at V and 3 bases at J, with 9 bases between the two ends.

This rearrangement joins TRBV10-3 to TRBJ2-1; D is possibly TRBD2 (5 bases). V shed 2 bases and J shed 1 base, with 6 bases lying between them. Per germline, CDR1 ENHRY and CDR2 SYGVKD. The CDR3 length is 14 residues. The CDR3 loop is CAISETRSYNEQFF. CDR3 nucleotides: TGTGCCATCAGTGAGACTAGGTCCTACAATGAGCAGTTCTTC.

Only one count was recorded for this clone. The J gene is TRBJ2-2, the V gene TRBV5-1; 7 bases map to TRBD2. V was pared by 4 bases and J by 1 base, with 10 bases of the junction left unmatched. From germline, CDR1 is SGHRS and CDR2 YFSETQ. CDR3 length: 17 amino acids. Here the CDR3 reads CASSPSPSGENTGELFF. The CDR3 coding sequence is TGCGCCAGCAGCCCTAGTCCCAGCGGGGAGAACACCGGGGAGCTGTTTTTT.

This rearrangement joins TRBV4-1 to TRBJ2-2; the D gene is possibly TRBD1 (5 bases). Germline V gives CDR1 MGHRA, CDR2 YSYEKL. V was shortened by 1 base and J by 4 bases, with 13 bases between the two germline ends. The CDR3 is 16 amino acids. Written as DNA, the CDR3 is TGCGCCAGCAGCCAAGTTAGGGGTGGTGGCACCGGGGAGCTGTTTTTT. This sequence encodes CASSQVRGGGTGELFF.

For the CDR3, the DNA is TGTGCCAGCAGTGGGATAGCCAAAAACATTCAGTACTTC. Residues: CASSGIAKNIQYF. The chain links TRBV2 to TRBJ2-4, with D unclear. The CDR3 covers 13 residues. CDR1 SNHLY and CDR2 FYNNEI come from the germline V gene. Deletions cut 4 bases from V and 0 bases from J, with 4 bases between.

This chain joins TRBV11-2 and TRBJ2-7; D unresolved. V was trimmed by 3 bases and J by 3 bases, leaving 12 bases between them. Per the germline V gene, CDR1 is SGHAT and CDR2 is FQNNGV. The CDR3 is 14 amino acids. The CDR3 DNA is TGTGCCAGCAGCTTTGTCGTAGTGGGCTACGAGCAGTACTTC. Translated, it gives CASSFVVVGYEQYF.

The CDR3 loop reads CATALVGDATEAFF. DNA for the CDR3: TGTGCCACCGCCTTGGTGGGGGACGCCACTGAAGCTTTCTTT. V and J are TRBV5-5 and TRBJ1-1, with D maybe TRBD1 (5 bases). With 9 bases removed from V and 4 bases from J, the gap between germline ends came to 19 bases. The CDR3 spans 14 residues. Per the germline V gene, CDR1 is SGHKS and CDR2 is YYEKEE (reference sequence).

This sequence joins TRBV5-1 and TRBJ2-1, with 9 bases matching TRBD2. The CDR3 is 18 amino acids. J was trimmed by 0 bases and V by 2 bases; bases with no gene match: 9. Germline V CDR1 and CDR2: SGHRS, YFSETQ. The CDR3 DNA is TGCGCCAGCAGCTTAGCGGGAGGAATAGTCGGCTCCTACAATGAGCAGTTCTTC. Its translation: CASSLAGGIVGSYNEQFF.

This chain uses TRBV2 with TRBJ2-5, with a possible D match to TRBD1 (5 bases). The germline V gene encodes CDR1 SNHLY and CDR2 FYNNEI. The CDR3 extends over 14 amino acids. Trimming left V 7 bases short and J 1 base short, with 13 bases between. The chain's CDR3 is CASTLTVVQETQYF. The DNA of the CDR3 is TGTGCCAGCACGTTGACAGTAGTCCAAGAGACCCAGTACTTC.

This chain joins TRBV6-1 and TRBJ2-7; 7 bases agree with TRBD2. CDR1 and CDR2 (germline): MNHNS, SASEGT. The CDR3 covers 15 residues. J lost 1 base, V lost 7 bases, and 10 bases had no gene match. Here the CDR3 reads CASITRIAGSYEQYF. The DNA for the CDR3 is TGTGCCAGCATTACCCGAATAGCGGGTTCCTACGAGCAGTACTTC.

The chain is built from TRBV5-1 and TRBJ2-2; D unclear. Germline CDR1 SGHRS, CDR2 YFSETQ. The CDR3 runs 13 residues. The germline V and J ends were trimmed by 0 bases and 6 bases, with 6 bases remaining between them. The CDR3 DNA follows: TGCGCCAGCAGCTTGGACGTGGCCGGGGAGCTGTTTTTT. As protein: CASSLDVAGELFF.

The chain combines TRBV5-4 with TRBJ1-4, with D possibly being TRBD1 (5 bases). The CDR3 consists of 15 residues. The V gene's germline CDR1 is SGHNT and CDR2 YYREEE (reference sequence). Trimming removed 2 bases from V and 5 bases from J, with 13 bases in between. CDR3 amino acids: CASSLARDGNEKLFF. In DNA, the CDR3 is TGTGCCAGCAGCTTAGCCCGGGACGGGAATGAAAAACTGTTTTTT.

This chain joins TRBV7-9 and TRBJ1-4; tentative D call: TRBD1 (5 bases). The CDR3 runs to 18 residues. V gave up 1 base and J gave up 0 bases, with 15 bases separating them. Germline CDR1 and CDR2: SEHNR and FQNEAQ (reference sequence). The CDR3 coding sequence is TGTGCCAGCAGCTTAGGTAGGTCAATAGGGGCAACTAATGAAAAACTGTTTTTT. Protein: CASSLGRSIGATNEKLFF.